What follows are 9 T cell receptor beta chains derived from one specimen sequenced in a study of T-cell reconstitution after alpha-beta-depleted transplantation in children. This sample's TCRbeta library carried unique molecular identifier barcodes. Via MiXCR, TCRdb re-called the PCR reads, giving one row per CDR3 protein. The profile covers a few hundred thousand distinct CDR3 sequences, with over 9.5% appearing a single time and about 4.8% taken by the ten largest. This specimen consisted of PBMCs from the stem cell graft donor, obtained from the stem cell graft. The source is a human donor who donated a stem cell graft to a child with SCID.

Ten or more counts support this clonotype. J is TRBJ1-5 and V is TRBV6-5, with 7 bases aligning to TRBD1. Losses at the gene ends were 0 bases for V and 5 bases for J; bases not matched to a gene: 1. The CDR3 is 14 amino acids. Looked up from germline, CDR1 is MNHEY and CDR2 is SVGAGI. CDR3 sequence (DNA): TGTGCCAGCAGTTACTCTGGGACAGATCAGCCCCAGCATTTT. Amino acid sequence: CASSYSGTDQPQHF.

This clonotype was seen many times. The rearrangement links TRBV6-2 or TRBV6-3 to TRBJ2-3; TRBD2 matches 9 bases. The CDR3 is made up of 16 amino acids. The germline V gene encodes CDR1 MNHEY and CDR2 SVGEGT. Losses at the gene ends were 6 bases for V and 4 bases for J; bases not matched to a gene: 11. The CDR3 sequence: CASRLTSGGGPDTQYF. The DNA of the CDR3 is TGTGCCAGCAGGCTGACTAGCGGTGGGGGGCCAGATACGCAGTATTTT.

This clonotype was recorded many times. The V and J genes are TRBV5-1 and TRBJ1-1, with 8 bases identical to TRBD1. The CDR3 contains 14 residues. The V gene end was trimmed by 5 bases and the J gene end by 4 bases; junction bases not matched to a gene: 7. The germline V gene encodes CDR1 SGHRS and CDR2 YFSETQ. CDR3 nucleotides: TGCGCCAGCAGAATGGGACAGGCGACCACTGAAGCTTTCTTT. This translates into CASRMGQATTEAFF.

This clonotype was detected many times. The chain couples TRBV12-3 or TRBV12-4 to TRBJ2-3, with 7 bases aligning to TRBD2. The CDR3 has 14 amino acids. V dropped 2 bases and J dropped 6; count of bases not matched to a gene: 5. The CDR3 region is CASSLRGVSDTQYF. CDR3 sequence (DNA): TGTGCCAGCAGTTTACGGGGGGTTTCGGATACGCAGTATTTT.

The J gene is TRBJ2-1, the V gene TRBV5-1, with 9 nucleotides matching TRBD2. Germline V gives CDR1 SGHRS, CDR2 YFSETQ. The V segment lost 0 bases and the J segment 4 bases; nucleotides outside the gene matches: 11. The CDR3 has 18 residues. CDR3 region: CASSLGIAGVLRYNEQFF. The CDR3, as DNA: TGCGCCAGCAGCTTGGGTATAGCGGGAGTCTTAAGGTACAATGAGCAGTTCTTC.

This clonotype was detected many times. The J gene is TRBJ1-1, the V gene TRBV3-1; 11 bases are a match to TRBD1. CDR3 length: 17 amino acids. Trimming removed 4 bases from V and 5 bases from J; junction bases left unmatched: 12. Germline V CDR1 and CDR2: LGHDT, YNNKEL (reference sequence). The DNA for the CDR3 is TGTGCCAGCAGCCCCGCCGGACAGGGGGCGCGTCGGACTGAAGCTTTCTTT. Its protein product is CASSPAGQGARRTEAFF.

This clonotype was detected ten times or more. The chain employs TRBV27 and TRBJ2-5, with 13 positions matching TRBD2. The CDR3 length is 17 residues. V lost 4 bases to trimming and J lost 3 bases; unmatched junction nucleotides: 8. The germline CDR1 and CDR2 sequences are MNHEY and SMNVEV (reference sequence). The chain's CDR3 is CASSWGPGLAGEETQYF. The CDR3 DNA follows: TGTGCCAGCAGTTGGGGTCCCGGACTAGCGGGGGAAGAGACCCAGTACTTC.

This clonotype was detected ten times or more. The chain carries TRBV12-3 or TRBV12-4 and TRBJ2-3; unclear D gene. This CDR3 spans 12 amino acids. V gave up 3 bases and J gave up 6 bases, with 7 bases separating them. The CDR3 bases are TGTGCCAGCAGTTTGAGTAGGGATACGCAGTATTTT. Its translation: CASSLSRDTQYF.

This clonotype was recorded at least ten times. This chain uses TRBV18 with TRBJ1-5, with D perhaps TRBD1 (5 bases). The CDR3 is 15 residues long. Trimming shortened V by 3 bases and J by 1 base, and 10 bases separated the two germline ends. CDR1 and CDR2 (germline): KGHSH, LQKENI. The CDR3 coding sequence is TGTGCCAGCTCACCCCGTGGGGGAAGCAATCAGCCCCAGCATTTT. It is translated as CASSPRGGSNQPQHF.